This passage covers 10 T cell receptor beta chains from one sample sequenced in a study of CD8+ T cells in alopecia areata. RNA, once extracted, was reverse transcribed into cDNA for use as the sequencing template. The repertoire was sequenced with immunoSEQ multiplex PCR; TCRdb's copy has only in-frame clones and lacks some. This sample has around 140,000 clones, with roughly three fifths found just once. The sample was CD4+ T cells sorted from blood, taken at week 0. These receptors originate from a human donor with alopecia areata.

Here the CDR3 DNA reads TGTGCCTGGAGGCATAGCGGGGGTCAAGAGACCCAGTACTTC. It specifies CAWRHSGGQETQYF. The V and J genes are TRBV30 and TRBJ2-5; 9 bases map to TRBD2. Germline V gene lookup returns CDR1 GTSNPN and CDR2 SVGIG (reference sequence). Germline trimming cut 3 bases from V and 2 bases from J; bases unmatched to any gene: 4. The CDR3 is 14 amino acids. Looking up the rest from reference TRBV30 and TRBJ2-5 gives the full variable domain: SQTIHQWPATLVQPVGSPLSLECTVEGTSNPNLYWYRQAAGRGLQLLFYSVGIGQISSEVPQNLSASRPQDRQFILSSKKLLLSDSGFYLCAWRHSGGQETQYFGPGTRLLVL.

This clone was counted a few times. This chain uses TRBV28 with TRBJ1-1, with a tentative D call TRBD1 (6 bases). This CDR3 spans 13 amino acids. Trimming stripped 7 bases from V and 4 bases from J, with 13 bases between. Germline CDR1 is MDHEN and CDR2 is SYDVKM. The CDR3 DNA is TGTGCCAGCACTCGACAGGAGAGCACTGAAGCTTTCTTT. It encodes CASTRQESTEAFF.

This clone was picked up one time. The rearrangement uses TRBV14 and TRBJ2-7; TRBD1 aligns across 7 bases. Germline CDR1 SGHDN, CDR2 FVKESK. V lost 4 bases, J lost 0 bases, and 6 bases stayed unmatched. The CDR3 extends over 15 amino acids. DNA of the CDR3: TGTGCCAGCAGCCTATCGACAGGGATCTCCTACGAGCAGTACTTC. This gives the protein CASSLSTGISYEQYF.

This chain uses TRBV19 with TRBJ2-1, with D possibly TRBD1 on 5 matching bases. The CDR3 has 14 residues. CDR1 is LNHDA, CDR2 SQIVND, per germline (reference sequence). V was clipped by 5 bases and J by 0 bases, with 8 bases between them. The CDR3 region is CASSRQSSYNEQFF. In DNA form, the CDR3 reads TGTGCCAGTAGTCGACAGTCCTCCTACAATGAGCAGTTCTTC.

V usage is TRBV25-1 and J usage is TRBJ2-3; no clear D gene. Germline V gene sequence: CDR1 MGHDK, CDR2 SYGVNS. Trimming pared 6 bases from V and 0 bases from J, leaving 4 bases between. This CDR3 region has 12 residues. DNA for the CDR3: TGTGCCAGCAGCGTCAGCACAGATACGCAGTATTTT. As protein: CASSVSTDTQYF.

The rearrangement uses TRBV5-4 and TRBJ1-4; TRBD1 might be the D (5 bases). V was shortened by 4 bases and J by 8 bases, with 12 bases between the two germline ends. CDR1 and CDR2 (germline): SGHNT, YYREEE (reference sequence). This CDR3 is 13 amino acids long. CDR3 loop: CASSTQGREKLFF. The CDR3 nucleotides are TGTGCCAGCAGCACCCAGGGACGGGAAAAACTGTTTTTT.

The chain uses TRBV5-6 and TRBJ1-2; D is unresolved. V was cut by 3 bases and J by 8 bases, with 17 bases left in between. The CDR3 is made up of 14 amino acids. In germline, CDR1 is SGHDT, CDR2 YYEEEE. CDR3 residues: CASSSGSVSRGYTF. The CDR3 nucleotides read TGTGCCAGCAGCTCGGGTTCAGTCTCTCGGGGCTACACCTTC.

J is TRBJ2-7 and V is TRBV27; the match to TRBD1 covers 11 bases. V lost 4 bases, J lost 4 bases, and 9 bases stayed unmatched. The CDR3 contains 16 residues. Germline-derived CDR1 and CDR2 are MNHEY and SMNVEV (reference sequence). The CDR3 sequence is CASSSRSGTGGYEQYF. In DNA, the CDR3 is TGTGCCAGCAGTTCCCGCTCCGGGACAGGGGGGTACGAGCAGTACTTC.

This chain's CDR3 is CASSLDPSLNEQFF. CDR3 nucleotides: TGCGCCAGCAGCTTGGATCCTAGCCTCAATGAGCAGTTCTTC. V usage is TRBV5-1 and J usage is TRBJ2-1, with D perhaps matching TRBD2 (5 bases). V lost 0 bases and J 6 bases, leaving 10 bases between the germline ends. The V gene's germline CDR1 is SGHRS and CDR2 YFSETQ. The CDR3 contains 14 residues.

This clone was recorded many times. V and J are TRBV7-3 and TRBJ1-3; no definite D call. The V end lost 7 bases, the J end lost 2 bases, and 6 bases lay between the germline ends. The CDR3 runs 12 residues. Germline CDR1 SGHTA, CDR2 FQGTGA. DNA for the CDR3: TGTGCCAGCACCTCCGCTGGAAACACCATATATTTT. This sequence encodes CASTSAGNTIYF.